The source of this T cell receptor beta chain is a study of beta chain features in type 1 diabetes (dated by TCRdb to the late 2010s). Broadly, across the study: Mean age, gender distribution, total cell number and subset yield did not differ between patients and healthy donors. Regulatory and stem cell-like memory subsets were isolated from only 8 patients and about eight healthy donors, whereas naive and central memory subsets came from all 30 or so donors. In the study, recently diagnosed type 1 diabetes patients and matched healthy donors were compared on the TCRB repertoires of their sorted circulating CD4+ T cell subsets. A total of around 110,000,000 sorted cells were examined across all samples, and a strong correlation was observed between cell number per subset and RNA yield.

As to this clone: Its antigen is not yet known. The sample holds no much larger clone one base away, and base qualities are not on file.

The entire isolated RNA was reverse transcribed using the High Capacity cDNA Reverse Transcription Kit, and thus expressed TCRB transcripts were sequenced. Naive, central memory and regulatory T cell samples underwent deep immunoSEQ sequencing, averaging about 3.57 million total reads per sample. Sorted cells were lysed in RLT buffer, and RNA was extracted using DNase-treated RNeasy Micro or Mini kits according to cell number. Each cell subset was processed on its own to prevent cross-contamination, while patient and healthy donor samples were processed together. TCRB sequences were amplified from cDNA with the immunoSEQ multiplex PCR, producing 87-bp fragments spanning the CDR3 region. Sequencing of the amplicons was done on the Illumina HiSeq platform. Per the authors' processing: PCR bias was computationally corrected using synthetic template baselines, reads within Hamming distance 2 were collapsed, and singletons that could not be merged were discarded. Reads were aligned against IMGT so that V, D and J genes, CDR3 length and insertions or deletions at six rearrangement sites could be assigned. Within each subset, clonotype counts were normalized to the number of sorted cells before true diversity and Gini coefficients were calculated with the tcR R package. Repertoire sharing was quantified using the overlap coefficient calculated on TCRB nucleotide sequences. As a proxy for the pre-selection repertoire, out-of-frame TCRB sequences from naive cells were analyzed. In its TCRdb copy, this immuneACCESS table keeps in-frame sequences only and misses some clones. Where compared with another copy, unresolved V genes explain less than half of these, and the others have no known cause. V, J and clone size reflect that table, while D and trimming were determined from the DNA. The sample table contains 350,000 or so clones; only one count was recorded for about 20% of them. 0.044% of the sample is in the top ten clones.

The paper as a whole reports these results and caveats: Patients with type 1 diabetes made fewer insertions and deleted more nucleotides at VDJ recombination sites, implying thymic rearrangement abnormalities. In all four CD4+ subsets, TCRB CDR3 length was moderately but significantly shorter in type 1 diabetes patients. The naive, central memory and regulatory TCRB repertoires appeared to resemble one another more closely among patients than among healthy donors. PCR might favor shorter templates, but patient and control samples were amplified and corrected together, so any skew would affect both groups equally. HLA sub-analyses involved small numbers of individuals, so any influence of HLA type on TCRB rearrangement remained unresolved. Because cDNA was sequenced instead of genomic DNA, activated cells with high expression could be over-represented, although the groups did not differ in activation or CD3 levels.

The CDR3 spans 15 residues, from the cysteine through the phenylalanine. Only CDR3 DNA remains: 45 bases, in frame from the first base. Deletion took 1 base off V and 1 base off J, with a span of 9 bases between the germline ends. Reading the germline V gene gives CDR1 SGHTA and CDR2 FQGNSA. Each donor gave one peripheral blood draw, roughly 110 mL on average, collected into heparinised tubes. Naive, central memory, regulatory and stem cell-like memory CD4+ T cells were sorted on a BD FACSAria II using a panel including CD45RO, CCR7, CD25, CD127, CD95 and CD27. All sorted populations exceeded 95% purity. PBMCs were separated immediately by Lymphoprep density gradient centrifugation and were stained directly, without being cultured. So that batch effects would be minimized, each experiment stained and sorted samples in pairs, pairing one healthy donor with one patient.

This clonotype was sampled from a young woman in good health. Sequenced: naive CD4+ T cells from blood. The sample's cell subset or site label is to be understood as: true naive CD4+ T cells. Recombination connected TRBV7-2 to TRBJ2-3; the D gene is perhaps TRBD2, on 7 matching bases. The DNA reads TGTGCCAGCAGCTTAGAGGGGGGGCGCACAGATACGCAGTATTTT. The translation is CASSLEGGRTDTQYF.